This T cell receptor beta chain was sequenced during a study of neurological immune-mediated disorders. Study results and limitations: Among 34 multiple sclerosis patients, 18 had repertoires that phylogenetic grouping placed in one related-CDR3 cluster, a possible signature.

This clonotype was seen at least ten times. Its antigen is undetermined. V was pared by 3 bases and J by 1 base, with 15 bases of the junction left unmatched. This CDR3 comprises 21 residues. The germline V gene encodes CDR1 KGHDR and CDR2 SFDVKD. TCRdb passed the 5' RACE reads through MiXCR, listing each CDR3 protein once. The sample holds around 67,000 distinct CDR3 sequences, 5.2% seen once. The sequence was obtained from a man between 18 and 29 years old with multiple sclerosis. The chain uses TRBV24-1 and TRBJ2-3, with 13 bases matching TRBD2. Material: PBMCs. The CDR3 nucleotides are TGTGCCACCAGTGATCCAACCCTGGGACTAGCGGGGCCGATTCGCACAGATACGCAGTATTTT. This sequence encodes CATSDPTLGLAGPIRTDTQYF.